Each of the 4 T cell receptor beta chains below was sequenced from the same sample in a study of shared clonotypes between healthy human individuals. Here immunoSEQ multiplex PCR was the method, and the copy in TCRdb shows in-frame clones only, minus some. Among 600,000 to 750,000 clones listed, roughly 72% were seen once. The sequenced material came from memory CD4+ T cells sorted from blood. Noted subset: CD45RA-negative fraction. These receptors originate from a woman younger than 45 in good health.

This clone was detected only once. This chain links TRBV19 with TRBJ2-5, with 9 bases fitting TRBD1. The CDR3 sequence is 15 residues long. The V gene's germline CDR1 is LNHDA and CDR2 SQIVND (reference sequence). The V gene end was trimmed by 7 bases and the J gene end by 1 base; junction bases not matched to a gene: 7. The CDR3 here is CASKLMGQGQETQYF. CDR3 nucleotides: TGTGCCAGTAAGCTTATGGGACAGGGCCAAGAGACCCAGTACTTC. Full variable domain (outside the CDR3, taken from reference TRBV19 and TRBJ2-5): DGGITQSPKYLFRKEGQNVTLSCEQNLNHDAMYWYRQDPGQGLRLIYYSQIVNDFQKGDIAEGYSVSREKKESFPLTVTSAQKNPTAFYLCASKLMGQGQETQYFGPGTRLLVL.

This chain connects TRBV18 to TRBJ2-6; 9 nucleotides line up with TRBD2. The germline CDR1 and CDR2 sequences are KGHSH and LQKENI. V shed 6 bases and J 0 bases; nucleotides not matched to a gene: 9. The CDR3 has 18 residues. The CDR3 spells CASSPRPAGGSGANVLTF. The CDR3 bases are TGTGCCAGCTCCCCCCGTCCAGCGGGGGGCTCTGGGGCCAACGTCCTGACTTTC.

V is TRBV6-1 and J is TRBJ1-4; D call uncertain. The V gene's germline CDR1 is MNHNS and CDR2 SASEGT. Deletions cut 1 base from V and 0 bases from J, with 9 bases between. This CDR3 region has 16 residues. CDR3 nucleotides: TGTGCCAGCAGTGAAGGGCGAACTGCAACTAATGAAAAACTGTTTTTT. This gives the protein CASSEGRTATNEKLFF.

This clone appeared a single time. The J gene is TRBJ2-5, the V gene TRBV18; possible D gene TRBD2, 5 bases. V was cut by 6 bases and J by 5 bases, with 16 bases left in between. The CDR3 has 14 residues. Germline values: CDR1 KGHSH, CDR2 LQKENI. The CDR3 here is CASSPLSSGETQYF. As DNA, the CDR3 is TGTGCCAGCTCCCCGCTCTCCTCGGGGGAGACCCAGTACTTC. Full variable domain (missing parts from reference TRBV18 and TRBJ2-5): NAGVMQNPRHLVRRRGQEARLRCSPMKGHSHVYWYRQLPEEGLKFMVYLQKENIIDESGMPKERFSAEFPKEGPSILRIQQVVRGDSAAYFCASSPLSSGETQYFGPGTRLLVL.